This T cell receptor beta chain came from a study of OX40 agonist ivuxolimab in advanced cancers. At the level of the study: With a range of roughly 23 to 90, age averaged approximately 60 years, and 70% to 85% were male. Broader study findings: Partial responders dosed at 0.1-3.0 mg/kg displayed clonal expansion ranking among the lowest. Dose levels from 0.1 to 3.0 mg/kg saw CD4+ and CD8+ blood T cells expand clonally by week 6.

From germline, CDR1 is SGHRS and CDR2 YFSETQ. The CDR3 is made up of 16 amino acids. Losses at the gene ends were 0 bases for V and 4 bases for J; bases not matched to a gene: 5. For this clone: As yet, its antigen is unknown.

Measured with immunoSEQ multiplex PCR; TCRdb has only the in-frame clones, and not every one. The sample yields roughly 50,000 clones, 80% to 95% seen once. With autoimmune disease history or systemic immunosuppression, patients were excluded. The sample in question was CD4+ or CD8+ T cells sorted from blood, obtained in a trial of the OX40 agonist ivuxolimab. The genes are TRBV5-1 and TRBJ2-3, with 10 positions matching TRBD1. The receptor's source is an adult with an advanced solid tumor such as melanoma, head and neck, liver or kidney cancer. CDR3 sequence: CASSLEGQGRADTQYF. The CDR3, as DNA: TGCGCCAGCAGCTTGGAGGGACAGGGGAGGGCAGATACGCAGTATTTT.